The following is a TCR beta chain sequence with its context. This sample is part of a study of control samples from healthy donors and cancer patients. Using immunoSEQ multiplex PCR, the repertoire was profiled, and TCRdb retains in-frame clones only, with some absent. The top ten clones hold 9.5% to 13% of a sample with about 84,000 clones, around 83% of them seen once. Trimming cost V 5 bases and J 2 bases; bases outside gene matches: 7. The germline V gene has CDR1 SGHVS and CDR2 FQNEAQ. This CDR3 has 15 residues. This sequence originates from a man between 60 and 75 years old with head and neck cancer. Sequenced: PBMCs. The chain is built from TRBV7-8 and TRBJ2-7; TRBD2 agrees at 9 bases. The CDR3 region is CASSQRREGAYEQYF. CDR3 coding DNA: TGTGCCAGCAGCCAGCGGCGGGAGGGAGCCTACGAGCAGTACTTC.